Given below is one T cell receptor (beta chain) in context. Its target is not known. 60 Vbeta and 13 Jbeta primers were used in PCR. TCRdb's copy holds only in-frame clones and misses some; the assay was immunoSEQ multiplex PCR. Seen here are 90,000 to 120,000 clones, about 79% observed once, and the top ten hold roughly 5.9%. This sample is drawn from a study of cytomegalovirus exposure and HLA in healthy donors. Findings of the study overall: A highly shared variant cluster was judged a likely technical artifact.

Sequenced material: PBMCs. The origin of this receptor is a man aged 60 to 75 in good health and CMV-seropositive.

The CDR3 sequence: CASMGQGAKNIQYF. In nucleotides, the CDR3 is TGTGCCAGCATGGGACAGGGGGCCAAAAACATTCAGTACTTC. The V and J genes are TRBV2 and TRBJ2-4; 10 bases match TRBD1. This CDR3 is built from 14 residues. Losses at the gene ends were 7 bases for V and 1 base for J; bases not matched to a gene: 1. Germline V gives CDR1 SNHLY, CDR2 FYNNEI.